These 27 T cell receptor beta chains were sequenced from one sample in a study of blood T cell repertoires in COVID-19. The table came from immunoSEQ multiplex PCR; TCRdb's copy has only in-frame clones and leaves some out. The data contain fewer than 300,000 clones, about four fifths of them singletons. Sequencing used peripheral blood. Every receptor here comes from a person aged 65 to 79 with COVID-19, enrolled during active disease.

This rearrangement joins TRBV12-3 or TRBV12-4 to TRBJ1-5; D gene uncertain. This CDR3 contains 13 residues. Trimming took off 5 bases at V and 4 bases at J, with 9 bases between the two ends. CDR3 sequence: CASSLSSNQPQHF. DNA of the CDR3: TGTGCCAGCAGTCTATCATCGAATCAGCCCCAGCATTTT.

CDR3 amino acids: CASSLGTASMNTEAFF. In DNA form, the CDR3 reads TGCGCCAGCAGCCTGGGGACAGCCAGCATGAACACTGAAGCTTTCTTT. The chain employs TRBV4-1 and TRBJ1-1, with 7 nucleotides matching TRBD1. Germline V lookup: CDR1 MGHRA, CDR2 YSYEKL. The CDR3 runs 16 residues. Unmatched junction bases numbered 8, after V lost 4 bases and J lost 0 bases.

The chain couples TRBV27 to TRBJ2-1; 7 nucleotides agree with TRBD2. The germline V gene has CDR1 MNHEY and CDR2 SMNVEV (reference sequence). V gave up 7 bases and J gave up 10 bases; unmatched junction bases: 16. The CDR3 has 15 amino acids. CDR3 DNA sequence: TGTGCCAGCACGGCTGAAGGGCGGGAGAGAGGAGAGCAGTTCTTC. This codes for CASTAEGRERGEQFF.

The genes are TRBV7-2 and TRBJ2-7; perhaps TRBD2 as D (5 bases). The CDR3 has 16 amino acids. Trimming removed 4 bases at V and 3 bases at J, with 19 bases between. Per germline, CDR1 SGHTA and CDR2 FQGNSA. The CDR3 sequence is CASSSDYSDWDYEQYF. CDR3 coding DNA: TGTGCCAGCAGCTCCGACTACTCGGACTGGGACTACGAGCAGTACTTC.

V is TRBV6-5 and J is TRBJ1-1; D is unclear. Per germline, CDR1 MNHEY and CDR2 SVGAGI. CDR3 length equals 13 residues. The V end lost 6 bases, the J end lost 2 bases, and 10 bases lay between the germline ends. CDR3 in amino acids: CASRVYRNTEAFF. CDR3 bases: TGTGCCAGCAGGGTCTATCGTAACACTGAAGCTTTCTTT.

The CDR3 DNA sequence: TGTGCCAGCAGTTTGACGGCGGGGATTAACACCGGGGAGCTGTTTTTT. It translates to CASSLTAGINTGELFF. This chain joins TRBV27 and TRBJ2-2; possibly TRBD2 for D (6 bases). Germline CDR1 is MNHEY and CDR2 is SMNVEV (reference sequence). Trimming left V 3 bases short and J 2 bases short, with 13 bases between. This CDR3 is built from 16 residues.

The V and J genes are TRBV5-1 and TRBJ2-7; D is perhaps TRBD2 (7 bases). V was pared by 4 bases and J by 4 bases, with 15 bases between. The CDR3 extends over 14 amino acids. Per the germline V gene, CDR1 is SGHRS and CDR2 is YFSETQ. In nucleotides, the CDR3 is TGCGCCAGCAGCGTCGGAGGGGGAGGGTACGAGCAGTACTTC. This gives the protein CASSVGGGGYEQYF.

Only a few counts were recorded for this clone. This chain joins TRBV7-9 and TRBJ2-7; tentative D call: TRBD2 (6 bases). The CDR3 contains 14 residues. Germline V lookup: CDR1 SEHNR, CDR2 FQNEAQ (reference sequence). V gave up 3 bases and J gave up 5 bases, with 14 bases separating them. CDR3 DNA: TGTGCCAGCAGCTTGGGCGGGAACCCCGACGAGCAGTACTTC. It yields the protein CASSLGGNPDEQYF.

Only a few counts were recorded for this clone. J is TRBJ2-3 and V is TRBV6-2 or TRBV6-3; D possibly corresponds to TRBD2 (6 bases). Per the germline V gene, CDR1 is MNHEY and CDR2 is SVGEGT. CDR3 length: 13 residues. V dropped 5 bases and J dropped 2 bases, with 8 bases sitting between them. In DNA, the CDR3 is TGTGCCAGCAGTGGGGGGTTCACAGATACGCAGTATTTT. This sequence encodes CASSGGFTDTQYF.

This clone was recorded once. The chain carries TRBV6-5 and TRBJ2-7; 8 nucleotides agree with TRBD1. CDR1 and CDR2 from the germline V gene are MNHEY and SVGAGI. V lost 7 bases to trimming and J lost 7 bases; unmatched junction nucleotides: 12. The CDR3 is 14 amino acids. CDR3 coding DNA: TGTGCCAGCACCAAGAGGACAGGGACGGGGGAGCAGTACTTC. This translates into CASTKRTGTGEQYF.

This clone has only a few counts. The genes are TRBV27 and TRBJ2-7; 8 bases are a match to TRBD1. This CDR3 has 14 residues. Trimming at V came to 5 bases and at J to 9 bases, leaving 12 bases not matched to a gene. The germline V gene has CDR1 MNHEY and CDR2 SMNVEV (reference sequence). CDR3 nucleotide sequence: TGTGCCAGCAGTACAACATCAGGGGGCAAGGGGCAGTACTTC. Its protein product is CASSTTSGGKGQYF.

This clone was observed once. This chain joins TRBV10-3 and TRBJ1-4; TRBD1 is a possible D gene (6 bases). V was cut by 0 bases and J by 5 bases, with 13 bases left in between. The CDR3 runs to 16 residues. Per the germline V gene, CDR1 is ENHRY and CDR2 is SYGVKD. The CDR3 region is CAISESRGGINEKLFF. The CDR3 bases are TGTGCCATCAGTGAGTCTCGAGGGGGAATAAATGAAAAACTGTTTTTT.

This clone was seen only a few times. The V and J genes are TRBV9 and TRBJ2-7; 7 nucleotides align to TRBD2. CDR1 SGDLS and CDR2 YYNGEE come from the germline V gene. The CDR3 contains 15 residues. J was trimmed by 7 bases and V by 0 bases; bases with no gene match: 10. In DNA, the CDR3 is TGTGCCAGCAGCGTAGGAGGGACTACCCGTGAAGAGCAGTACTTC. This encodes CASSVGGTTREEQYF.

The V gene is TRBV30, the J gene TRBJ1-2, with TRBD1 identical over 8 bases. This CDR3 is 16 amino acids long. Germline V gene sequence: CDR1 GTSNPN, CDR2 SVGIG (reference sequence). The ends lost 1 base at V and 10 bases at J; junction bases unmatched: 17. In DNA, the CDR3 is TGTGCCTGGAGTGACCCTGAGGGCCGGACAGGGCCTGCCTACACCTTC. This codes for CAWSDPEGRTGPAYTF.

This clone appeared once. The chain is built from TRBV25-1 and TRBJ2-6, with D possibly TRBD1 on 6 matching bases. V lost 6 bases to trimming and J lost 1 base, with 7 bases between them. The CDR3 length is 14 residues. Germline V gives CDR1 MGHDK, CDR2 SYGVNS. In nucleotides, the CDR3 is TGTGCCAGCAGCAGGGGTTCTGGGGCCAACGTCCTGACTTTC. This gives the protein CASSRGSGANVLTF. Complete variable domain (other parts from reference TRBV25-1 and TRBJ2-6): EADIYQTPRYLVIGTGKKITLECSQTMGHDKMYWYQQDPGMELHLIHYSYGVNSTEKGDLSSESTVSRIRTEHFPLTLESARPSHTSQYLCASSRGSGANVLTFGAGSRLTVL.

This clone was observed once. The chain is built from TRBV21-1 and TRBJ1-6; the table assigns TRBD1, which was not confirmed against the DNA. TRBV21-1 constitutes a pseudogene. CDR3 size: 18 residues. This chain's CDR3 is CASSKGATGARYNSPLHF. CDR3 in DNA: TGTGCCAGCAGCAAAGGGGCGACAGGGGCGAGGTATAATTCACCCCTCCACTTT.

On this clone itself: Other DNA sequences from this sample encode an identical CDR3 as well. The rearrangement links TRBV28 to TRBJ1-4, with D perhaps matching TRBD1 (6 bases). The CDR3 runs 15 residues. The germline V gene has CDR1 MDHEN and CDR2 SYDVKM. The V gene lost 5 bases and the J gene lost 3 bases, with 13 bases spanning the gap. DNA of the CDR3: TGTGCCAGCAGTCTCCCGGGACATCCTAATGAAAAACTGTTTTTT. Its translation: CASSLPGHPNEKLFF.

The chain couples TRBV5-1 to TRBJ1-1, with 12 bases that match TRBD1. The CDR3 runs to 16 residues. The germline V gene encodes CDR1 SGHRS and CDR2 YFSETQ. The junction had 8 bases not matched to a gene; V was cut back by 2 bases and J by 6 bases. The CDR3 reads CASSFGTGGAGAEAFF. DNA for the CDR3: TGCGCCAGCAGCTTTGGGACAGGGGGCGCCGGGGCTGAAGCTTTCTTT.

The chain recombines TRBV27 with TRBJ2-3, with D possibly TRBD2 on 6 matching bases. The CDR3 is 14 amino acids. The ends were cut back, 2 bases at V and 8 bases at J, with 14 bases in the middle. The germline V gene has CDR1 MNHEY and CDR2 SMNVEV (reference sequence). The chain's CDR3 is CASSLREWGGTQYF. The CDR3 region has the DNA TGTGCCAGCAGTTTACGGGAGTGGGGAGGTACGCAGTATTTT.

J is TRBJ1-1 and V is TRBV27; TRBD1 aligns across 7 bases. The CDR3 loop spans 15 amino acids. Germline lookup yields CDR1 MNHEY and CDR2 SMNVEV (reference sequence). Trimming at V came to 6 bases and at J to 11 bases, leaving 18 bases not matched to a gene. The CDR3 nucleotides read TGTGCCAGCAGGTCCTCCGGGACAGTTGAGGAAGAGGCTTTCTTT. This gives the protein CASRSSGTVEEEAFF.

The V gene is TRBV5-4, the J gene TRBJ1-4; D is possibly TRBD1 (6 bases). This CDR3 region has 13 residues. CDR1 and CDR2 from the germline V gene are SGHNT and YYREEE (reference sequence). The V gene lost 4 bases and the J gene lost 5 bases, with 9 bases spanning the gap. The CDR3 loop reads CASSTDRNEKLFF. The DNA of the CDR3 is TGTGCCAGCAGCACCGACAGGAATGAAAAACTGTTTTTT.

This rearrangement joins TRBV6-5 to TRBJ1-1, with D hard to call. The germline V and J ends were trimmed by 4 bases and 6 bases, with 12 bases remaining between them. CDR1 is MNHEY, CDR2 SVGAGI, per germline. The CDR3 has 13 amino acids. CDR3 nucleotide sequence: TGTGCCAGCAGTTTAAACCTCGGGGCTGAAGCTTTCTTT. Its protein product is CASSLNLGAEAFF.

The chain recombines TRBV7-2 with TRBJ2-7, with 8 bases matching TRBD1. The germline V gene has CDR1 SGHTA and CDR2 FQGNSA. V lost 1 base, J lost 2 bases, and 1 base stayed unmatched. The CDR3 contains 14 residues. This CDR3 reads CASSLGDRTYEQYF. DNA for the CDR3: TGTGCCAGCAGCTTAGGGGACAGGACCTACGAGCAGTACTTC.

This sequence joins TRBV5-4 and TRBJ2-2; a possible D gene is TRBD2 (6 bases). The CDR3 has 15 residues. Per germline, CDR1 SGHNT and CDR2 YYREEE (reference sequence). V was shortened by 0 bases and J by 1 base, with 7 bases between the two germline ends. In DNA form, the CDR3 reads TGTGCCAGCAGCTTGGGTAGCGGGAACACCGGGGAGCTGTTTTTT. Its protein product is CASSLGSGNTGELFF.

As regards this clone: Other DNA sequences from this sample encode an identical CDR3 as well. The chain couples TRBV28 to TRBJ1-5; tentatively, D is TRBD1 (5 bases). CDR1 MDHEN and CDR2 SYDVKM come from the germline V gene. This CDR3 contains 14 residues. Deletions cut 3 bases from V and 7 bases from J, with 13 bases between. The CDR3 reads CASSLAGQGQPQHF. The CDR3 bases are TGTGCCAGCAGTTTGGCAGGGCAAGGACAGCCCCAGCATTTT.

The chain uses TRBV7-9 and TRBJ2-5; D perhaps matches TRBD2 (6 bases). There are 18 residues in the CDR3. Trimming shortened V by 5 bases and J by 3 bases, and 25 bases separated the two germline ends. From germline, CDR1 is SEHNR and CDR2 FQNEAQ (reference sequence). CDR3 amino acids: CASSRRNPIGGKEETQYF. The CDR3 DNA follows: TGTGCCAGCAGCCGACGAAACCCGATCGGGGGTAAGGAAGAGACCCAGTACTTC.

The chain combines TRBV5-4 with TRBJ2-7; the match to TRBD1 covers 9 bases. Trimming at V came to 7 bases and at J to 5 bases, leaving 7 bases not matched to a gene. Per the germline V gene, CDR1 is SGHNT and CDR2 is YYREEE (reference sequence). This CDR3 region has 13 residues. The CDR3 nucleotides read TGTGCCAGCCCACCCGGGGACAGGGACGAGCAGTACTTC. As protein: CASPPGDRDEQYF.